The 8 T cell receptor beta chains in this list originate from one sample, sequenced in a study of blood T cell repertoires in COVID-19. Clones were sequenced by immunoSEQ multiplex PCR, and TCRdb holds only the in-frame ones, with some missing. The top ten clones hold 0.7% to 1% of a sample with about 250,000 clones, roughly 88% of them seen once. The sample consisted of peripheral blood. The receptor set was obtained from a human donor with COVID-19, enrolled during active disease. The donor label of this sample is uncertain.

The J gene is TRBJ2-5, the V gene TRBV6-6, with 7 bases aligning to TRBD1. CDR1 is MNHNY and CDR2 is SVGAGI in the germline V gene (reference sequence). V trimming: 8 bases; J trimming: 1 base; junction bases outside the gene matches: 7. The CDR3 covers 14 residues. The CDR3 DNA follows: TGTGCCAGCCACTCATCAGGGGGCCAAGAGACCCAGTACTTC. Its translation is CASHSSGGQETQYF.

This clone was counted only a few times. The chain recombines TRBV7-8 with TRBJ2-1; tentative D call: TRBD1 (6 bases). Germline-derived CDR1 and CDR2 are SGHVS and FQNEAQ. Trimming cost V 2 bases and J 13 bases, with 18 bases left between them. The CDR3 totals 14 residues. Here the CDR3 reads CASSLISSNREQFF. The CDR3 DNA sequence: TGTGCCAGCAGCTTAATCTCCTCAAACAGGGAACAGTTCTTC.

In its sample, this clone was seen once. This chain links TRBV7-3 with TRBJ2-2; 8 bases align to TRBD2. Trimming removed 5 bases from V and 4 bases from J; junction bases left unmatched: 9. CDR3 length: 16 amino acids. Germline V gene data show CDR1 as SGHTA and CDR2 as FQGTGA. The CDR3 coding sequence is TGTGCCAGCAGCCCGCCGGGACTAGAGGGCACCGGGGAGCTGTTTTTT. It codes for CASSPPGLEGTGELFF. Full variable domain (outside the CDR3, taken from reference TRBV7-3 and TRBJ2-2): GAGVSQTPSNKVTEKGKYVELRCDPISGHTALYWYRQSLGQGPEFLIYFQGTGAADDSGLPNDRFFAVRPEGSVSTLKIQRTERGDSAVYLCASSPPGLEGTGELFFGEGSRLTVL.

The genes are TRBV7-2 and TRBJ1-5, with D perhaps matching TRBD1 (5 bases). Trimming left V 5 bases short and J 4 bases short, with 9 bases between. The germline CDR1 and CDR2 sequences are SGHTA and FQGNSA. The CDR3 loop spans 13 amino acids. The chain's CDR3 is CASSIDSNQPQHF. CDR3 in DNA: TGTGCCAGCAGCATCGACAGTAATCAGCCCCAGCATTTT.

The V and J genes are TRBV28 and TRBJ1-3; D is undetermined. Germline assignment: CDR1 MDHEN and CDR2 SYDVKM. The CDR3 spans 14 residues. Trimming removed 6 bases at V and 5 bases at J, with 14 bases between. The CDR3 reads CASSPTRGRNTIYF. CDR3 bases: TGTGCCAGCAGCCCTACCCGCGGGAGAAACACCATATATTTT.

The chain couples TRBV28 to TRBJ2-7; TRBD2 matches 16 bases. The CDR3 has 20 amino acids. The V segment lost 3 bases and the J segment 2 bases; nucleotides outside the gene matches: 13. Germline loops: CDR1 MDHEN, CDR2 SYDVKM. The CDR3 DNA follows: TGTGCCAGCAGTTTTGCGGGTGGGACTAGCGGGAGGGCCAGTGCCTACGAGCAGTACTTC. Residues: CASSFAGGTSGRASAYEQYF.

Only a few counts were recorded for this clone. The CDR3 DNA reads as TGTGCCAGCAGCCAAGATCTGCAGGGATGGGATGGCTACACCTTC. Protein sequence: CASSQDLQGWDGYTF. The chain employs TRBV3-1 (or the pseudogene TRBV3-2) and TRBJ1-2; tentative D call: TRBD1 (5 bases). Trimming stripped 0 bases from V and 6 bases from J, with 14 bases between. Germline CDR1 is LGHDT and CDR2 is YNNKEL (reference sequence). CDR3 size: 15 residues.

V gene TRBV24-1 combines with J gene TRBJ2-1, with D perhaps TRBD1 (5 bases). The germline V gene has CDR1 KGHDR and CDR2 SFDVKD. With 7 bases removed from V and 0 bases from J, the gap between germline ends came to 6 bases. CDR3 length: 13 amino acids. The CDR3 protein is CATRDSSYNEQFF. The CDR3 DNA reads as TGTGCCACCAGAGACAGCTCCTACAATGAGCAGTTCTTC.